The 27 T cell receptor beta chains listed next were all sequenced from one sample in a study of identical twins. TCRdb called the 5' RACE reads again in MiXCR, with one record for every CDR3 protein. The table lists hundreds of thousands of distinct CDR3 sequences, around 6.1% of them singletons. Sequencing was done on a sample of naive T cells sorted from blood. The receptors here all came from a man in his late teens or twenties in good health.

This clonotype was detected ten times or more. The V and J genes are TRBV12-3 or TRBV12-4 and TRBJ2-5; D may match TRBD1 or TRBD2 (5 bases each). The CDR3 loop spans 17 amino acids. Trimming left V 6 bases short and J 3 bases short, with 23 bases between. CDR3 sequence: CASSPTLVGAIKETQYF. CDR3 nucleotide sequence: TGTGCCAGCAGCCCCACCTTGGTCGGGGCAATTAAAGAGACCCAGTACTTC.

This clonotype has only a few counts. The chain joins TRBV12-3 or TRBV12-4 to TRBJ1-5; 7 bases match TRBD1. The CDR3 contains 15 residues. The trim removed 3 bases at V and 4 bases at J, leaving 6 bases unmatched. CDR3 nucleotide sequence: TGTGCCAGCAGTTTTTCCAGGGGGAGGAATCAGCCCCAGCATTTT. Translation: CASSFSRGRNQPQHF.

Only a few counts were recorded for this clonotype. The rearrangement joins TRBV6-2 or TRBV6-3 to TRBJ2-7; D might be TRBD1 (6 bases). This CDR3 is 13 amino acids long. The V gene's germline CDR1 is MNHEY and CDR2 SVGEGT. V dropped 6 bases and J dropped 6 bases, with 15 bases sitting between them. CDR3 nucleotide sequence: TGTGCCAGCAGCCCTACAGGGTTACGCGAGCAGTACTTC. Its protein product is CASSPTGLREQYF.

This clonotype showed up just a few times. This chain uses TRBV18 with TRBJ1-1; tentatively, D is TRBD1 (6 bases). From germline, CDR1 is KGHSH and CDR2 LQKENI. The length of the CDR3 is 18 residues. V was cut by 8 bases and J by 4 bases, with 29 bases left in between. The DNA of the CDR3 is TGTGCCAGCCAAATTCTAAGTACAGGGAACGCGATGGGCACTGAAGCTTTCTTT. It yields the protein CASQILSTGNAMGTEAFF.

The CDR3 loop is CASSLDKSEFF. The CDR3 DNA sequence: TGTGCCAGCAGCTTAGATAAGTCTGAGTTCTTC. V usage is TRBV7-9 and J usage is TRBJ2-1; D remains ambiguous. The germline V gene has CDR1 SEHNR and CDR2 FQNEAQ (reference sequence). V was trimmed by 1 base and J by 14 bases, leaving 9 bases between them. The CDR3 extends over 11 amino acids.

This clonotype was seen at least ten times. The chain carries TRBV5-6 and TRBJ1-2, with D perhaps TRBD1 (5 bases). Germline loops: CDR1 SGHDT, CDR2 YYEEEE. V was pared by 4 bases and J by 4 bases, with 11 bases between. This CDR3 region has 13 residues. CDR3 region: CASSRDRRYGYTF. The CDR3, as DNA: TGTGCCAGCAGCCGTGACAGACGCTATGGCTACACCTTC. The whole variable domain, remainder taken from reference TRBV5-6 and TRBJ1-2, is DAGVTQSPTHLIKTRGQQVTLRCSPKSGHDTVSWYQQALGQGPQFIFQYYEEEERQRGNFPDRFSGHQFPNYSSELNVNALLLGDSALYLCASSRDRRYGYTFGSGTRLTVV.

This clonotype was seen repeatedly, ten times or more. The DNA for the CDR3 is TGTGCCAGCAGTTTGGGTAGCACTGAAGCTTTCTTT. It encodes CASSLGSTEAFF. The J gene is TRBJ1-1, the V gene TRBV12-3 or TRBV12-4; no definite D call. Trimming took off 3 bases at V and 4 bases at J, with 6 bases between the two ends. The CDR3 covers 12 residues.

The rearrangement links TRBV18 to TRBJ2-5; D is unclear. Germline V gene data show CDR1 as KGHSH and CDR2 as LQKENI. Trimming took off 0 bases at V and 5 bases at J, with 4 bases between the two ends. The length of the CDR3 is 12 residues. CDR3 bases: TGTGCCAGCTCACCACCGGACGAGACCCAGTACTTC. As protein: CASSPPDETQYF.

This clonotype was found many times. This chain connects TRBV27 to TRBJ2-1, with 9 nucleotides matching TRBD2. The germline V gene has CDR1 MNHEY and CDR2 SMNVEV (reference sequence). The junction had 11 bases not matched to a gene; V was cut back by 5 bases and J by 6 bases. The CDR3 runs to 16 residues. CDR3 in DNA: TGTGCCAGCAGTCCGTACGCCGGGACTAGCTTCAATGAGCAGTTCTTC. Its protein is CASSPYAGTSFNEQFF.

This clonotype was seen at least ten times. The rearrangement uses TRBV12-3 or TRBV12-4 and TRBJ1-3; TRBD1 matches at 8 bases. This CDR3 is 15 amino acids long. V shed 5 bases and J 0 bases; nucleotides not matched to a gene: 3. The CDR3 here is CASSDGQGSGNTIYF. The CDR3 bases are TGTGCCAGCAGTGACGGACAGGGCTCTGGAAACACCATATATTTT.

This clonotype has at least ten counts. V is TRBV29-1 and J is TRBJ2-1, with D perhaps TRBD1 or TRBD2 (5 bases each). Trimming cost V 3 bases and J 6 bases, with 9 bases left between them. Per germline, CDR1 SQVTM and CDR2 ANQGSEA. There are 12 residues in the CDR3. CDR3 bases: TGCAGCGTTGAGAGGGGTAGCAATGAGCAGTTCTTC. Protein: CSVERGSNEQFF.

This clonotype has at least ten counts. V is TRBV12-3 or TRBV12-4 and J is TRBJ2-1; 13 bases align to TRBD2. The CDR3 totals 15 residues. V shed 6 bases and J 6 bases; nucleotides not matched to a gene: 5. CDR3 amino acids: CASSRRTSGSNEQFF. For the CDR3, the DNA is TGTGCCAGCAGCCGTCGGACTAGCGGGAGCAATGAGCAGTTCTTC.

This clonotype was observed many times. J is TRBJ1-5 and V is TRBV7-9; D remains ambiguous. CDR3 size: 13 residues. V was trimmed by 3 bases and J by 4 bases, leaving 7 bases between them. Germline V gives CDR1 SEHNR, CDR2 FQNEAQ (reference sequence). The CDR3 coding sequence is TGTGCCAGCAGCTTTGGGCAGAATCAGCCCCAGCATTTT. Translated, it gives CASSFGQNQPQHF. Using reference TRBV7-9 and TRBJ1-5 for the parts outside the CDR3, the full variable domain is DTGVSQNPRHKITKRGQNVTFRCDPISEHNRLYWYRQTLGQGPEFLTYFQNEAQLEKSRLLSDRFSAERPKGSFSTLEIQRTEQGDSAMYLCASSFGQNQPQHFGDGTRLSIL.

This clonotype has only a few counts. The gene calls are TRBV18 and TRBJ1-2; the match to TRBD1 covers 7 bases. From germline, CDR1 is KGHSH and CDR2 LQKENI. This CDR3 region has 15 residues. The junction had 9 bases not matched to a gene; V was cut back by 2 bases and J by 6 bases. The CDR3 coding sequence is TGTGCCAGCTCACCATCCAGACAGGGATGGGATGGCTACACCTTC. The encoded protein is CASSPSRQGWDGYTF.

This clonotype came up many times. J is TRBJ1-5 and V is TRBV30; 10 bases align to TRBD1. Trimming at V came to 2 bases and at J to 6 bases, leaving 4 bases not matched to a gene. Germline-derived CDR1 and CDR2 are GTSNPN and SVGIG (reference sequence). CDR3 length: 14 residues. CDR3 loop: CAWSPGQGFQPQHF. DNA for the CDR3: TGTGCCTGGAGTCCGGGACAGGGGTTTCAGCCCCAGCATTTT.

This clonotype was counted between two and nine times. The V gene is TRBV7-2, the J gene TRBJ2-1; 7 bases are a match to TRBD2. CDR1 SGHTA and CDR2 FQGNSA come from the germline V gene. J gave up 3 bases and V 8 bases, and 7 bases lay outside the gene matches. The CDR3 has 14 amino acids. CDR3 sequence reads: CASHLGGNYNEQFF. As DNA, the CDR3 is TGTGCCAGCCACCTGGGGGGGAACTACAATGAGCAGTTCTTC. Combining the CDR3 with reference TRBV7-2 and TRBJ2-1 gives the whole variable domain GAGVSQSPSNKVTEKGKDVELRCDPISGHTALYWYRQSLGQGLEFLIYFQGNSAPDKSGLPSDRFSAERTGGSVSTLTIQRTQQEDSAVYLCASHLGGNYNEQFFGPGTRLTVL.

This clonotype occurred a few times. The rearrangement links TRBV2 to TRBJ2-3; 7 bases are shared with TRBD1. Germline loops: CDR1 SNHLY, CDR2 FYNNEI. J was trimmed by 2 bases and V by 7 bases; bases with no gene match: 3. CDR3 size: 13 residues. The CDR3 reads CASNTGVTDTQYF. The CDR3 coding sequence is TGTGCCAGCAACACAGGGGTCACAGATACGCAGTATTTT. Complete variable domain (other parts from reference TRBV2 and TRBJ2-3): EPEVTQTPSHQVTQMGQEVILRCVPISNHLYFYWYRQILGQKVEFLVSFYNNEISEKSEIFDDQFSVERPDGSNFTLKIRSTKLEDSAMYFCASNTGVTDTQYFGPGTRLTVL.

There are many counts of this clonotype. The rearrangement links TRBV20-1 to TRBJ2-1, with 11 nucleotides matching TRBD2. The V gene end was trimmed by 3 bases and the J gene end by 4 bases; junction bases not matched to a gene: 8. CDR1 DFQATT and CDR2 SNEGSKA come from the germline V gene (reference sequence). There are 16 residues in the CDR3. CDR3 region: CSASRPGLAVYNEQFF. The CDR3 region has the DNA TGCAGTGCTAGCAGACCGGGACTAGCGGTTTACAATGAGCAGTTCTTC.

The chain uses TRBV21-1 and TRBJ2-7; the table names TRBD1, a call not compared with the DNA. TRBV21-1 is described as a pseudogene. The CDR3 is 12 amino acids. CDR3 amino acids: CAPGQGADEQYV. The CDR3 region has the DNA TGTGCCCCCGGACAGGGGGCCGACGAGCAGTACGTC.

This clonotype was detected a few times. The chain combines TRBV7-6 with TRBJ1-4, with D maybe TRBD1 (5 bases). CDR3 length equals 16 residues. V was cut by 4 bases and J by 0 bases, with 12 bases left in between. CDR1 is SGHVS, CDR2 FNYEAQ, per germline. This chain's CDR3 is CASSSRGLATNEKLFF. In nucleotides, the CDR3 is TGTGCCAGCAGCTCACGGGGCCTTGCAACTAATGAAAAACTGTTTTTT.

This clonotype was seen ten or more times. The CDR3 DNA is TGCAGTGCCAGGTCTAGGGGGCTTCCTGGGGAGCTGTTTTTT. It codes for CSARSRGLPGELFF. The chain recombines TRBV20-1 with TRBJ2-2, with 7 bases lining up with TRBD1. Germline CDR1 and CDR2: DFQATT and SNEGSKA (reference sequence). After removal of 6 bases from V and 8 bases from J, the junction contained 12 bases not matched to a gene. The CDR3 loop spans 14 amino acids.

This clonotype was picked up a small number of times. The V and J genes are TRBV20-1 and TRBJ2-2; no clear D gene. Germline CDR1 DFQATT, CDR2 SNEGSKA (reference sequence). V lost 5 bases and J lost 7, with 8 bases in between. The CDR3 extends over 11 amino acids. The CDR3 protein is CSAYSNGELFF. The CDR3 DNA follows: TGCAGTGCTTACAGCAACGGGGAGCTGTTTTTT.

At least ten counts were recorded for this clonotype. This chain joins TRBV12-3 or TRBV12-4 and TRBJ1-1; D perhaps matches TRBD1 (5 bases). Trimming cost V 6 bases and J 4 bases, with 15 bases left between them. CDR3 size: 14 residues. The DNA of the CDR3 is TGTGCCAGCAGCCGAGGTCGGGGGATCACTGAAGCTTTCTTT. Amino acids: CASSRGRGITEAFF.

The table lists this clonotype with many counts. The DNA of the CDR3 is TGTGCTAGTGGGTCGAATCAGCCCCAGCATTTT. Translation: CASGSNQPQHF. This chain links TRBV12-5 with TRBJ1-5, with D hard to call. Germline CDR1 LGHNT, CDR2 FRNRAP. Trimming cost V 6 bases and J 4 bases, with 4 bases left between them. CDR3 length: 11 amino acids.

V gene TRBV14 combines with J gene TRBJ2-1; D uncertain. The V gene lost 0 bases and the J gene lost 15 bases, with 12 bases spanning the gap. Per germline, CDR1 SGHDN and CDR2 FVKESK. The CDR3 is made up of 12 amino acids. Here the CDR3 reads CASSQELTRMFF. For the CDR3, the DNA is TGTGCCAGCAGCCAAGAGTTGACCCGGATGTTCTTC.

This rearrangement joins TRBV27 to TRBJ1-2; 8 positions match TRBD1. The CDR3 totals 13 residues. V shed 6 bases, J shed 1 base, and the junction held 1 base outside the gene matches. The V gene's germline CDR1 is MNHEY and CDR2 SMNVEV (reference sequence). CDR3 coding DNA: TGTGCCAGCAGGGGACAGGATAACTATGGCTACACCTTC. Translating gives CASRGQDNYGYTF.

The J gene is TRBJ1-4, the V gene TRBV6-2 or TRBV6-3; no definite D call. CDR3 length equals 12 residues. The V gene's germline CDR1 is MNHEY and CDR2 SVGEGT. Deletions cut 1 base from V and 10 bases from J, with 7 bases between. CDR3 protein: CASSYLRGKLFF. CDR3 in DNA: TGTGCCAGCAGTTACTTGCGAGGAAAACTGTTTTTT.